This T cell receptor beta chain was recovered during a study of T-cell memory formation after mild COVID-19. Study at large: TCR clusters were mostly confined to one donor each. Points from the study as a whole: That cross-reactive memory joined was suggested by some responding clones appearing in pre-infection memory.

This CDR3 region has 14 residues. Trimming pared 4 bases from V and 4 bases from J, leaving 13 bases between. In germline, CDR1 is LNHDA, CDR2 SQIVND (reference sequence). MiXCR, run by TCRdb on the 5' RACE reads, gives a single entry per CDR3 protein. This table holds around 29,000 distinct CDR3 sequences, about 16% found once. This clonotype was seen many times. Its antigen is unidentified. Source material: PBMCs or a T cell subset sorted from them (not recorded which). The sequence came from an adult who had mild COVID-19 (a few samples of this study predate the infection). Cell type and time point are not known. The V gene is TRBV19, the J gene TRBJ1-1; D may be TRBD1 (5 bases). This CDR3 reads CASSRQGTSTEAFF. CDR3 sequence (DNA): TGTGCCAGTAGTAGGCAGGGAACCAGCACTGAAGCTTTCTTT.